The 18 T cell receptor beta chains given below trace back to one sample, sequenced in a study of OX40 agonist ivuxolimab in advanced cancers. Profiling relied on immunoSEQ multiplex PCR, and the TCRdb table lists in-frame clones only, not all of them. The sample records fewer than 85,000 clones, 87% being singletons. Sequencing was performed on CD4+ or CD8+ T cells sorted from blood, taken in a trial of the OX40 agonist ivuxolimab. The receptor set was obtained from an adult with an advanced solid tumor such as melanoma, head and neck, liver or kidney cancer.

The chain combines TRBV6-5 with TRBJ1-5, with 8 bases lining up with TRBD1. The CDR3 covers 15 residues. With V trimmed by 6 bases and J by 2 bases, 6 bases remained unmatched. CDR1 MNHEY and CDR2 SVGAGI come from the germline V gene. CDR3 DNA sequence: TGTGCCAGCAGGGCCCAGGGGGCGGGCAATCAGCCCCAGCATTTT. Its translation: CASRAQGAGNQPQHF.

CDR3 DNA: TGTGCCAGCTCCAGGACGGGAGTCGGGACCCAGTACTTC. Translated, it gives CASSRTGVGTQYF. The chain couples TRBV5-4 to TRBJ2-5; weak D call: TRBD2 (6 bases). Germline CDR1 reads SGHNT; CDR2 reads YYREEE (reference sequence). This CDR3 comprises 13 residues. V was trimmed by 7 bases and J by 7 bases, leaving 17 bases between them.

CDR3 sequence (DNA): TGTGCCAGCAGTGATCCCGGACGAAGTTGGTACGAGCAGTACTTC. It yields the protein CASSDPGRSWYEQYF. This chain connects TRBV25-1 to TRBJ2-7; D is unclear. The CDR3 runs 15 residues. The V end was cut by 3 bases, the J end by 4 bases, with 16 bases between. Germline V gene sequence: CDR1 MGHDK, CDR2 SYGVNS.

This sequence joins TRBV7-3 and TRBJ2-3; D perhaps matches TRBD1 (5 bases). Trimming left V 4 bases short and J 6 bases short, with 11 bases between. In germline, CDR1 is SGHTA, CDR2 FQGTGA. CDR3 length: 13 residues. CDR3 nucleotide sequence: TGTGCCAGCAGCTCCAGGGTGAGGGATACGCAGTATTTT. It codes for CASSSRVRDTQYF.

In its sample, this clone was seen once. The chain employs TRBV19 and TRBJ2-1; perhaps TRBD2 as D (6 bases). This CDR3 is 15 amino acids long. The germline gives CDR1 LNHDA, CDR2 SQIVND (reference sequence). The ends were cut back, 3 bases at V and 9 bases at J, with 18 bases in the middle. The CDR3 bases are TGTGCCAGTAGTATTATCTTGGGGACTGCGGCTGAGCAGTTCTTC. Amino acids: CASSIILGTAAEQFF.

The chain combines TRBV28 with TRBJ2-7, with no clear D. The CDR3 totals 10 residues. V lost 3 bases to trimming and J lost 5 bases, with 2 bases between them. Germline V gene sequence: CDR1 MDHEN, CDR2 SYDVKM. CDR3 loop: CASSFNEQYF. DNA of the CDR3: TGTGCCAGCAGTTTTAACGAGCAGTACTTC.

This rearrangement joins TRBV10-3 to TRBJ1-2; 7 bases are shared with TRBD1. The V and J ends lost 5 bases and 6 bases, in that order; junction bases with no gene match: 9. The CDR3 loop spans 14 amino acids. Germline loops: CDR1 ENHRY, CDR2 SYGVKD. The CDR3 loop is CAISPYQGGDGYTF. As DNA, the CDR3 is TGTGCCATCAGTCCCTATCAGGGGGGTGATGGCTACACCTTC.

This chain uses TRBV25-1 with TRBJ2-2, with a possible D match to TRBD2 (5 bases). The germline V and J ends were trimmed by 8 bases and 5 bases, with 18 bases remaining between them. CDR1 is MGHDK, CDR2 SYGVNS, per germline. The CDR3 runs to 15 residues. CDR3 protein: CASRPTGWKTGELFF. CDR3 nucleotide sequence: TGTGCCAGCCGACCCACGGGGTGGAAAACCGGGGAGCTGTTTTTT. The variable domain in full, with the rest retrieved from reference TRBV25-1 and TRBJ2-2, is EADIYQTPRYLVIGTGKKITLECSQTMGHDKMYWYQQDPGMELHLIHYSYGVNSTEKGDLSSESTVSRIRTEHFPLTLESARPSHTSQYLCASRPTGWKTGELFFGEGSRLTVL.

The chain links TRBV28 to TRBJ1-1, with D uncertain. V gave up 6 bases and J gave up 1 base, with 9 bases separating them. Germline V gene sequence: CDR1 MDHEN, CDR2 SYDVKM. The CDR3 length is 13 residues. CDR3 protein: CASRTKGNTEAFF. The CDR3 coding sequence is TGTGCCAGCAGAACTAAAGGGAACACTGAAGCTTTCTTT.

CDR3 DNA sequence: TGTGCCAGTAGTATAGATCTCAATTCCTACGAGCAGTACTTC. Translating it yields CASSIDLNSYEQYF. V gene TRBV19 combines with J gene TRBJ2-7, with no clear D. Germline V gene data show CDR1 as LNHDA and CDR2 as SQIVND (reference sequence). Trimming took 0 bases from V and 1 from J, leaving 7 bases between them. CDR3 length equals 14 residues.

The gene calls are TRBV19 and TRBJ1-3; no definite D call. Trimming shortened V by 3 bases and J by 0 bases, and 15 bases separated the two germline ends. Germline loops: CDR1 LNHDA, CDR2 SQIVND (reference sequence). This CDR3 is 17 amino acids long. In nucleotides, the CDR3 is TGTGCCAGTAGTATCCCGATCGACATGCGCTCTGGAAACACCATATATTTT. Translation: CASSIPIDMRSGNTIYF. The entire variable domain, with the rest obtained from reference TRBV19 and TRBJ1-3, is as follows: DGGITQSPKYLFRKEGQNVTLSCEQNLNHDAMYWYRQDPGQGLRLIYYSQIVNDFQKGDIAEGYSVSREKKESFPLTVTSAQKNPTAFYLCASSIPIDMRSGNTIYFGEGSWLTVV.

The chain is built from TRBV5-4 and TRBJ2-1; perhaps TRBD1 as D (5 bases). Per the germline V gene, CDR1 is SGHNT and CDR2 is YYREEE (reference sequence). Trimming pared 2 bases from V and 8 bases from J, leaving 17 bases between. The CDR3 is 15 residues long. The CDR3 DNA reads TGTGCCAGCAGCTTTATAGGGGCCCAACGTGATGAGCAGTTCTTC. Translating gives CASSFIGAQRDEQFF.

The chain has TRBV5-1 and TRBJ2-1; maybe TRBD2 (6 bases). Germline CDR1 and CDR2: SGHRS and YFSETQ. The CDR3 is made up of 17 amino acids. Trimming stripped 0 bases from V and 3 bases from J, with 16 bases between. In DNA, the CDR3 is TGCGCCAGCAGCTTGGAGCCCGGGACTGGCGTCTACAATGAGCAGTTCTTC. As protein: CASSLEPGTGVYNEQFF.

This clone was seen a single time. This chain connects TRBV28 to TRBJ2-1, with TRBD2 identical over 10 bases. With 6 bases clipped from V and 7 bases from J, the junction kept 12 bases outside the gene matches. The CDR3 contains 16 residues. Germline loops: CDR1 MDHEN, CDR2 SYDVKM. The CDR3 protein is CASSLLTSGTWNEQFF. In DNA form, the CDR3 reads TGTGCCAGCAGCCTCCTCACTAGCGGGACATGGAATGAGCAGTTCTTC.

V usage is TRBV20-1 and J usage is TRBJ1-2; no reliable D call. This CDR3 spans 11 amino acids. The germline gives CDR1 DFQATT, CDR2 SNEGSKA (reference sequence). Between the trimmed V and J ends, which lost 4 bases and 4 bases, there was a span of 7 bases. CDR3 protein: CSAIVAYGYTF. The CDR3 nucleotides are TGCAGTGCTATCGTAGCCTATGGCTACACCTTC.

This chain links TRBV19 with TRBJ1-1, with D maybe TRBD1 (5 bases). Germline values: CDR1 LNHDA, CDR2 SQIVND (reference sequence). Trimming removed 7 bases at V and 3 bases at J, with 12 bases between. This CDR3 spans 13 amino acids. The CDR3 nucleotides are TGTGCCAGTATAGAGTGGGGGGACACTGAAGCTTTCTTT. It is translated as CASIEWGDTEAFF. Complete variable domain (other parts from reference TRBV19 and TRBJ1-1): DGGITQSPKYLFRKEGQNVTLSCEQNLNHDAMYWYRQDPGQGLRLIYYSQIVNDFQKGDIAEGYSVSREKKESFPLTVTSAQKNPTAFYLCASIEWGDTEAFFGQGTRLTVV.

The chain links TRBV19 to TRBJ2-5; 9 bases align to TRBD1. In germline, CDR1 is LNHDA, CDR2 SQIVND (reference sequence). The ends lost 6 bases at V and 4 bases at J; junction bases unmatched: 6. The CDR3 covers 14 residues. The CDR3 DNA reads as TGTGCCAGTAGCTGGACAGGGGAAGGAGAGACCCAGTACTTC. Translation gives CASSWTGEGETQYF. Filled out from reference TRBV19 and TRBJ2-5, the complete variable domain reads DGGITQSPKYLFRKEGQNVTLSCEQNLNHDAMYWYRQDPGQGLRLIYYSQIVNDFQKGDIAEGYSVSREKKESFPLTVTSAQKNPTAFYLCASSWTGEGETQYFGPGTRLLVL.

The V gene is TRBV28, the J gene TRBJ1-1; 7 bases match TRBD1. The V gene's germline CDR1 is MDHEN and CDR2 SYDVKM. With 8 bases clipped from V and 1 base from J, the junction kept 13 bases outside the gene matches. This CDR3 contains 16 residues. For the CDR3, the DNA is TGTGCCAGCCCCGACAGGGAAGGGCGGGGGAACACTGAAGCTTTCTTT. Translating it yields CASPDREGRGNTEAFF.